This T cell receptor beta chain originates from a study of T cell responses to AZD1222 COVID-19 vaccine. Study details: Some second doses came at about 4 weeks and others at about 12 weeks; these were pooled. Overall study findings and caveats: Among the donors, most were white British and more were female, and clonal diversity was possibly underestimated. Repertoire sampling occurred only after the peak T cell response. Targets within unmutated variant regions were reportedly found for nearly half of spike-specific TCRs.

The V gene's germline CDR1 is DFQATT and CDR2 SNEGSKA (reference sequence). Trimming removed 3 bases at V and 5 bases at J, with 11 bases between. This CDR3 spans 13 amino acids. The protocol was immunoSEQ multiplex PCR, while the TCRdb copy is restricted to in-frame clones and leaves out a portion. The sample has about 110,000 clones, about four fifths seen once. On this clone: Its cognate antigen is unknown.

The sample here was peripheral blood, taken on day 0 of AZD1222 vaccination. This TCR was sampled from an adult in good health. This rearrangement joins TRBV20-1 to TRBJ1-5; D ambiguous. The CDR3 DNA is TGCAGTGCTAGTGGCGGCCACGATCAGCCCCAGCATTTT. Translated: CSASGGHDQPQHF.